The 18 T cell receptor beta chains given below trace back to one sample, sequenced in a study of T cell responses to AZD1222 COVID-19 vaccine. Repertoires were generated with immunoSEQ multiplex PCR, while TCRdb's copy carries only in-frame clones and drops some. The sample shows 150,000 or so clones, 90% to 95% of them seen only once. The material sequenced was peripheral blood, taken on day 0 of AZD1222 vaccination. The receptors were sampled from an adult in good health.

The CDR3 nucleotides are TGTGCCAGCAGCCAAGATGGGTTCCTCACTGAAGCTTTCTTT. Protein sequence: CASSQDGFLTEAFF. The chain couples TRBV3-1 (or the pseudogene TRBV3-2) to TRBJ1-1; D gene ambiguous. Germline V gene sequence: CDR1 LGHDT, CDR2 YNNKEL (reference sequence). The CDR3 is 14 residues long. The V and J ends lost 0 bases and 4 bases respectively, with 9 bases between them.

The chain combines TRBV12-5 with TRBJ1-2; the D is unclear. This CDR3 contains 14 residues. Germline V gene data show CDR1 as LGHNT and CDR2 as FRNRAP. Trimming removed 4 bases from V and 2 bases from J, with 11 bases in between. The CDR3 nucleotides read TGTGCTAGTGGTTCCACCGACGGGAACTATGGCTACACCTTC. Translation gives CASGSTDGNYGYTF. The variable domain in full, completed from reference TRBV12-5 and TRBJ1-2, reads DARVTQTPRHKVTEMGQEVTMRCQPILGHNTVFWYRQTMMQGLELLAYFRNRAPLDDSGMPKDRFSAEMPDATLATLKIQPSEPRDSAVYFCASGSTDGNYGYTFGSGTRLTVV.

About this clone: A read error may produce the germline difference seen at one junction end. This chain links TRBV7-2 with TRBJ1-6; no reliable D call. CDR1 is SGHTA and CDR2 is FQGNSA in the germline V gene. This CDR3 is 17 amino acids long. The CDR3: CASSLLGLYPWNSPLYF. The CDR3 bases are TGTGCCAGCAGCTTACTTGGCCTTTACCCTTGGAATTCACCCCTCTACTTT.

The V and J genes are TRBV7-9 and TRBJ1-2; D not certain. Between the trimmed V and J ends, which lost 1 base and 4 bases, there was a span of 13 bases. The V gene's germline CDR1 is SEHNR and CDR2 FQNEAQ (reference sequence). CDR3 length: 15 amino acids. The CDR3 loop is CASSLGAARSYGYTF. CDR3 sequence (DNA): TGTGCCAGCAGCTTAGGGGCCGCGCGGAGCTATGGCTACACCTTC.

This clone was seen just once. The rearrangement joins TRBV7-9 to TRBJ2-5; 9 bases are a match to TRBD2. CDR3 size: 16 residues. V lost 5 bases, J lost 5 bases, and 12 bases stayed unmatched. Germline V gene sequence: CDR1 SEHNR, CDR2 FQNEAQ (reference sequence). CDR3 in DNA: TGTGCCAGCAGCCTTGGGGCGGGGGGGATTGTGGAGACCCAGTACTTC. Translation: CASSLGAGGIVETQYF.

The V gene is TRBV19, the J gene TRBJ1-1; the match to TRBD1 covers 9 bases. After removal of 8 bases from V and 4 bases from J, the junction contained 11 bases not matched to a gene. CDR1 LNHDA and CDR2 SQIVND come from the germline V gene (reference sequence). The CDR3 sequence is 15 residues long. The chain's CDR3 is CASADLGQGLTEAFF. DNA of the CDR3: TGTGCCAGTGCAGACCTCGGACAGGGGCTCACTGAAGCTTTCTTT. Full variable domain (missing parts from reference TRBV19 and TRBJ1-1): DGGITQSPKYLFRKEGQNVTLSCEQNLNHDAMYWYRQDPGQGLRLIYYSQIVNDFQKGDIAEGYSVSREKKESFPLTVTSAQKNPTAFYLCASADLGQGLTEAFFGQGTRLTVV.

V usage is TRBV9 and J usage is TRBJ1-3; D gene ambiguous. The CDR3 has 17 amino acids. Germline-derived CDR1 and CDR2 are SGDLS and YYNGEE. V lost 0 bases, J lost 2 bases, and 15 bases lay in between. CDR3 in amino acids: CASSVGCCQHPGNTIYF. In nucleotides, the CDR3 is TGTGCCAGCAGCGTAGGCTGTTGTCAGCACCCTGGAAACACCATATATTTT.

The rearrangement joins TRBV4-3 to TRBJ1-2; D unresolved. CDR1 is LGHNA and CDR2 is YSLEER in the germline V gene. The CDR3 sequence is 15 residues long. V dropped 1 base and J dropped 4 bases, with 13 bases sitting between them. In DNA, the CDR3 is TGCGCCAGCAGCCAAGCTCCCAGCCAGGCCTATGGCTACACCTTC. This codes for CASSQAPSQAYGYTF.

In regard to this clone: An end of the junction does not agree with germline; a read error may underlie this. The chain joins TRBV7-7 to TRBJ1-6; no reliable D call. The germline V gene has CDR1 SSHAT and CDR2 FNYEAQ (reference sequence). This CDR3 has 14 residues. The CDR3 spells CASSLLAANSPLHF. Written as DNA, the CDR3 is TGTGCTAGCAGCTTATTAGCAGCCAATTCACCCCTCCACTTT.

The chain employs TRBV6-4 and TRBJ2-3; 7 bases line up with TRBD2. The junction had 8 bases not matched to a gene; V was cut back by 2 bases and J by 6 bases. CDR1 is MRHNA and CDR2 is SNTAGT in the germline V gene. This CDR3 spans 15 amino acids. The DNA of the CDR3 is TGTGCCAGCAGTGACGACGCGGGGGATCTGGATACGCAGTATTTT. The encoded protein is CASSDDAGDLDTQYF.

The chain couples TRBV19 to TRBJ1-5, with 10 positions matching TRBD1. CDR3 length: 16 residues. Germline V gene lookup returns CDR1 LNHDA and CDR2 SQIVND (reference sequence). V was clipped by 5 bases and J by 3 bases; unmatched bases: 7. In DNA form, the CDR3 reads TGTGCCAGTAGTGACGGACAGGGGGTGTACAATCAGCCCCAGCATTTT. Amino acids: CASSDGQGVYNQPQHF. Complete variable domain (other parts from reference TRBV19 and TRBJ1-5): DGGITQSPKYLFRKEGQNVTLSCEQNLNHDAMYWYRQDPGQGLRLIYYSQIVNDFQKGDIAEGYSVSREKKESFPLTVTSAQKNPTAFYLCASSDGQGVYNQPQHFGDGTRLSIL.

The gene calls are TRBV30 and TRBJ1-2; no definite D call. The CDR3 spans 14 residues. The V end was cut by 5 bases, the J end by 0 bases, with 13 bases between. Germline assignment: CDR1 GTSNPN and CDR2 SVGIG (reference sequence). The CDR3 here is CAWETMTANYGYTF. In DNA, the CDR3 is TGTGCCTGGGAAACGATGACGGCTAACTATGGCTACACCTTC.

This clone was detected once. The V gene is TRBV24-1, the J gene TRBJ1-5, with D unclear. V lost 4 bases to trimming and J lost 5 bases, with 8 bases between them. Germline loops: CDR1 KGHDR, CDR2 SFDVKD. The CDR3 spans 13 residues. CDR3 coding DNA: TGTGCCACCAGTGACTCCGTGCATCAGCCCCAGCATTTT. Its protein is CATSDSVHQPQHF.

The chain links TRBV7-9 to TRBJ1-4; perhaps TRBD1 as D (5 bases). The CDR3 length is 17 residues. The germline V gene has CDR1 SEHNR and CDR2 FQNEAQ (reference sequence). Between the trimmed V and J ends, which lost 0 bases and 5 bases, there was a span of 16 bases. The CDR3 nucleotides read TGTGCCAGCAGCTTAGCAGGGCGGGGGTCCCAAAATGAAAAACTGTTTTTT. It encodes CASSLAGRGSQNEKLFF.

This clone was detected only once. The gene calls are TRBV27 and TRBJ1-6, with D possibly TRBD1 on 5 matching bases. Trimming removed 6 bases from V and 10 bases from J, with 13 bases in between. This CDR3 has 13 amino acids. Germline V lookup: CDR1 MNHEY, CDR2 SMNVEV (reference sequence). CDR3 nucleotide sequence: TGTGCCAGCAGCAGACAGAGCAAGTCACCCCTCCACTTT. Its protein product is CASSRQSKSPLHF.

The chain carries TRBV7-9 and TRBJ1-2, with D possibly being TRBD1 (5 bases). The CDR3 extends over 11 amino acids. V was cut by 5 bases and J by 8 bases, with 9 bases left in between. Germline-derived CDR1 and CDR2 are SEHNR and FQNEAQ (reference sequence). The CDR3, as DNA: TGTGCCAGCAGCCCCAGACAGGGCTACACCTTC. The encoded protein is CASSPRQGYTF.

CDR3 amino acids: CASSKRQMNTEAFF. Here the CDR3 DNA reads TGTGCCAGCAGCAAGCGACAGATGAACACTGAAGCTTTCTTT. V and J are TRBV7-3 and TRBJ1-1, with D perhaps TRBD1 (5 bases). V dropped 5 bases and J dropped 0 bases, with 10 bases sitting between them. The CDR3 spans 14 residues. Germline values: CDR1 SGHTA, CDR2 FQGTGA.

This rearrangement joins TRBV4-1 to TRBJ2-5; a possible D gene is TRBD2 (5 bases). This CDR3 has 13 residues. Trimming cost V 3 bases and J 1 base, with 6 bases left between them. Germline V gives CDR1 MGHRA, CDR2 YSYEKL. The DNA of the CDR3 is TGCGCCAGCAGCCAGAGGGTCCAAGAGACCCAGTACTTC. This gives the protein CASSQRVQETQYF.